This record covers a single TCR beta chain. The antigen is not known. The source of the sample is a study of cytomegalovirus exposure and HLA in healthy donors. Across the whole study: A prior analysis found about 110 million unique TCR beta sequences from approximately 190 million T cells.

Primers for the PCR totalled 60 Vbeta and 13 Jbeta. Assay: immunoSEQ multiplex PCR; the TCRdb copy retains only in-frame clones and omits some. Seen here are roughly 99,000 clones, more than 65% observed once, and the top ten hold approximately 2.1%. Study-wide results and limits: TCR beta chain V- and J-gene trimming was linked, in a later analysis, to a missense variant in DCLRE1C.

From germline, CDR1 is SGHTA and CDR2 FQGTGA. CDR3 length equals 15 residues. V lost 5 bases to trimming and J lost 4 bases; unmatched junction nucleotides: 8. The sample taken for sequencing was PBMCs. The sequence came from a man under 40 in good health and CMV-seronegative. The chain couples TRBV7-3 to TRBJ2-1, with 7 bases lining up with TRBD2. The CDR3 region is CASSPGERGYNEQFF. As DNA, the CDR3 is TGTGCCAGCAGCCCGGGCGAGCGGGGTTACAATGAGCAGTTCTTC.